This T cell receptor (beta chain) was sequenced in a study of T cells in Graves' hyperthyroidism and ophthalmopathy. TCR beta CDR3 sequences were amplified from RNA transcripts. In the first-round RT-PCR of the TCR CDR3, the HTBI primer set was used. TCRdb analysed the multiplex PCR reads with MiXCR anew, one entry per CDR3 protein. Among more than 500,000 distinct CDR3 sequences, around 13% were seen once, and the ten largest hold about 15%. These patients, aged 18 to 65, had recently diagnosed hyperthyroidism lasting under 2 months. PBMCs were collected from an approximately 9.3 ml volume of fresh peripheral blood. This clonotype was counted ten times or more. The V gene lost 3 bases and the J gene lost 1 base, with 9 bases spanning the gap. The CDR3 is 14 amino acids.

The chain uses TRBV12-3 or TRBV12-4 and TRBJ1-1; no clear D. The TCR sequence derives from a woman aged 40 to 49 with Graves' hyperthyroidism. Source material: blood. This CDR3 is CASSFTPGNTEAFF. In nucleotides, the CDR3 is TGTGCCAGCAGTTTTACTCCGGGGAACACTGAAGCTTTCTTT.